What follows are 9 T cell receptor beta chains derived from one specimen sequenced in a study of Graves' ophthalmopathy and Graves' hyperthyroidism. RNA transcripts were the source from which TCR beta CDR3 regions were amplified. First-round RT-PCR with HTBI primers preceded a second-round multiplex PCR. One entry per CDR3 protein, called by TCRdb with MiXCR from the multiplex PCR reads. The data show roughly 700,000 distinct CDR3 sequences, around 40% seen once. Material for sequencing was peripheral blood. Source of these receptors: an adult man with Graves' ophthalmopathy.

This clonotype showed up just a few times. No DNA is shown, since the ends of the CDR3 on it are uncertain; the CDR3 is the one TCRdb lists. CDR3 amino acids: CASSLFGSGNTIYF. V gene TRBV9 combines with J gene TRBJ1-3. The germline gives CDR1 SGDLS, CDR2 YYNGEE. The CDR3 has 14 residues if both end residues are counted.

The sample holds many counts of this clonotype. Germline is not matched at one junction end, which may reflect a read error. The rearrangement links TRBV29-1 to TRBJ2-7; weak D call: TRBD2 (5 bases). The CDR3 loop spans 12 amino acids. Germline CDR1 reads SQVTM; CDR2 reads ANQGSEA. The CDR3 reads CSIRTGFYELYF. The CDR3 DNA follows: TGCAGCATCCGGACGGGGTTCTACGAGCTGTACTTC.

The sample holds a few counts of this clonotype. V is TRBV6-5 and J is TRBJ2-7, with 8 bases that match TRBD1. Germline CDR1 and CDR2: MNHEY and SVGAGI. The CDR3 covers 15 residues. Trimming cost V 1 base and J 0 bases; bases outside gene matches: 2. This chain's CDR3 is CASSYWTGYSYEQYF. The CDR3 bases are TGTGCCAGCAGTTACTGGACAGGGTACTCCTACGAGCAGTACTTC.

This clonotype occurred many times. CDR3 amino acids: CASSEALAGPYEQYF. Written as DNA, the CDR3 is TGCGCCAGCAGTGAGGCACTAGCGGGGCCCTACGAGCAGTACTTC. V and J are TRBV10-2 and TRBJ2-7, with TRBD2 identical over 10 bases. Germline CDR1 and CDR2: WSHSY and SAAADI. The junction had 3 bases not matched to a gene; V was cut back by 2 bases and J by 2 bases. The CDR3 consists of 15 residues.

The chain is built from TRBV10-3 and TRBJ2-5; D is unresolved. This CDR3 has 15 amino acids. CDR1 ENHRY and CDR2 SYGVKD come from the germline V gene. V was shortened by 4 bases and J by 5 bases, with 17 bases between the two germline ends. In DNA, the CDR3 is TGTGCCATCAGTGCTAGTCCTGGGGTCCGGGAGACCCAGTACTTC. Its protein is CAISASPGVRETQYF.

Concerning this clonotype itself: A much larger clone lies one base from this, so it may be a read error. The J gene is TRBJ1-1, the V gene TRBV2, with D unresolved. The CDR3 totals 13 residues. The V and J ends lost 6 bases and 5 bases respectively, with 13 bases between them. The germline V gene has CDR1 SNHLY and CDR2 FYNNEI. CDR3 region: CASSLAPHTEAFF. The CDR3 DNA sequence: TGTGCCAGCAGCTTGGCGCCTCATACTGAAGCTTTCTTT.

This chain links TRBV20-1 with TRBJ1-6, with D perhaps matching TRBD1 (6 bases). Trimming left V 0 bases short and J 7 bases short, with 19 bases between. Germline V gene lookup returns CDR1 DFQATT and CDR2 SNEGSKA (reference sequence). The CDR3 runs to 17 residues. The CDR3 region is CSARDDRRRGANSPLHF. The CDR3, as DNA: TGCAGTGCTAGAGATGATAGGAGGAGGGGGGCGAATTCACCCCTCCACTTT.

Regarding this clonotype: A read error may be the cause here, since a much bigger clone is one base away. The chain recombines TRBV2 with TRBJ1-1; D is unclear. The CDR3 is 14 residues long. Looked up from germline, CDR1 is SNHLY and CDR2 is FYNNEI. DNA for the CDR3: TGTGCCAGCAGGGCCACCTACATGAACGCTGAAGCTTTCTTT. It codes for CASRATYMNAEAFF. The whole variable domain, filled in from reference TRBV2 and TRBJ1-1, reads EPEVTQTPSHQVTQMGQEVILRCVPISNHLYFYWYRQILGQKVEFLVSFYNNEISEKSEIFDDQFSVERPDGSNFTLKIRSTKLEDSAMYFCASRATYMNAEAFFGQGTRLTVV.

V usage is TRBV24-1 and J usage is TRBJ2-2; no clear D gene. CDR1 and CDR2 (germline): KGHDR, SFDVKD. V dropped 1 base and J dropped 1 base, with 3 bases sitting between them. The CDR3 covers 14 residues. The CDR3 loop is CATSDFENTGELFF. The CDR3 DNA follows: TGTGCCACCAGTGATTTTGAGAACACCGGGGAGCTGTTTTTT.